This T cell receptor (beta chain) was obtained from a study of a mutant IDH1 vaccine in newly diagnosed glioma (TCRdb year 2021). Broadly, across the study: Of the 30 or so patients who were treated, about 60% were male and about 40% were female, and the mean age was approximately 40 years. Longitudinal TCRB deep sequencing was performed for about two dozen treated patients wherever samples were available for exploratory analyses. Prior to enrollment, standard therapy consisting of radiotherapy alone, temozolomide alone, or radiochemotherapy with temozolomide had been administered to patients, with the combination being received by most patients. Peripheral blood was drawn at six visits: V03 (baseline), V05, V07, V10, V12 and V13.

Receptor amplification or capture employed the immunoSEQ multiplex PCR assay. Following the manufacturer's protocol, the hsTCRB Kit was used to amplify rearranged TCR beta chain sequences. TCRB libraries were sequenced on an Illumina MiSeq. Per the source publication's procedure: The proprietary platform of the kit vendor was used for demultiplexing, trimming and gene mapping. This is the immuneACCESS table as TCRdb keeps it, with only in-frame sequences that have V and J called. A part of the clones is gone; compared with another copy, unresolved V genes explain less than half, and the rest is unexplained. V, J and clone size are taken as reported in that table, and D and trimming were inferred from the DNA itself. The sample table records about 50,000 clones; 86% of these occur just once. Jointly, the top ten make up about 2.4% of the sample. The investigation overall reported the following: PBMC samples for TCRB deep sequencing were selected based on availability. Changes in the top peripheral T cell clonotypes picked up by TCRB sequencing did not appear to be linked to pseudoprogression. It was noted by the authors that analyses of patient blood samples could not be reproduced owing to sample limitations. Immune responses induced by the vaccine were seen in roughly 92% of patients across multiple MHC alleles.

Explained via the paper, the time point label denotes: baseline, week 1 (first vaccination visit). Reading the label with the study, this specimen's treatment or condition is: pre-vaccination baseline after standard-of-care therapy. Newly diagnosed WHO grade 3 or 4 IDH1-mutant astrocytomas showing loss of nuclear ATRX were present in the donors. The samples were drawn from NOA16, a multicentre, single-arm, open-label phase I trial in Germany that tested a mutant IDH1 peptide vaccine in humans for the first time. For immunogenicity testing, the blood drawn at visit V03 was used as the baseline sample. Genomic DNA for TCRB sequencing was extracted from EDTA blood using the DNeasy Blood and Tissue Kit. V drops 8 bases and J drops 0 bases, leaving 12 bases in between. The CDR3 starts with the cysteine, ends with the phenylalanine, and has 14 residues. Of the read, only the CDR3 DNA is kept; its 42 bases are in frame from base 1. CDR1 and CDR2 are read off the germline V gene as SNHLY and FYNNEI.

Comment on this clone: This clone's antigen is unknown. Base qualities are not provided; no much larger clone lies one nucleotide away.

The clonotype originates from a man aged 40-49 years with glioma. In this chain, TRBV2 is recombined with TRBJ2-3; the D gene lacks a confident call. The sequences come from PBMCs, collected from a glioma patient treated with radiotherapy, temozolomide or both. The DNA sequence follows: TGTGCCAGCGCTATTCAATTTAGCACAGATACGCAGTATTTT. It encodes CASAIQFSTDTQYF.